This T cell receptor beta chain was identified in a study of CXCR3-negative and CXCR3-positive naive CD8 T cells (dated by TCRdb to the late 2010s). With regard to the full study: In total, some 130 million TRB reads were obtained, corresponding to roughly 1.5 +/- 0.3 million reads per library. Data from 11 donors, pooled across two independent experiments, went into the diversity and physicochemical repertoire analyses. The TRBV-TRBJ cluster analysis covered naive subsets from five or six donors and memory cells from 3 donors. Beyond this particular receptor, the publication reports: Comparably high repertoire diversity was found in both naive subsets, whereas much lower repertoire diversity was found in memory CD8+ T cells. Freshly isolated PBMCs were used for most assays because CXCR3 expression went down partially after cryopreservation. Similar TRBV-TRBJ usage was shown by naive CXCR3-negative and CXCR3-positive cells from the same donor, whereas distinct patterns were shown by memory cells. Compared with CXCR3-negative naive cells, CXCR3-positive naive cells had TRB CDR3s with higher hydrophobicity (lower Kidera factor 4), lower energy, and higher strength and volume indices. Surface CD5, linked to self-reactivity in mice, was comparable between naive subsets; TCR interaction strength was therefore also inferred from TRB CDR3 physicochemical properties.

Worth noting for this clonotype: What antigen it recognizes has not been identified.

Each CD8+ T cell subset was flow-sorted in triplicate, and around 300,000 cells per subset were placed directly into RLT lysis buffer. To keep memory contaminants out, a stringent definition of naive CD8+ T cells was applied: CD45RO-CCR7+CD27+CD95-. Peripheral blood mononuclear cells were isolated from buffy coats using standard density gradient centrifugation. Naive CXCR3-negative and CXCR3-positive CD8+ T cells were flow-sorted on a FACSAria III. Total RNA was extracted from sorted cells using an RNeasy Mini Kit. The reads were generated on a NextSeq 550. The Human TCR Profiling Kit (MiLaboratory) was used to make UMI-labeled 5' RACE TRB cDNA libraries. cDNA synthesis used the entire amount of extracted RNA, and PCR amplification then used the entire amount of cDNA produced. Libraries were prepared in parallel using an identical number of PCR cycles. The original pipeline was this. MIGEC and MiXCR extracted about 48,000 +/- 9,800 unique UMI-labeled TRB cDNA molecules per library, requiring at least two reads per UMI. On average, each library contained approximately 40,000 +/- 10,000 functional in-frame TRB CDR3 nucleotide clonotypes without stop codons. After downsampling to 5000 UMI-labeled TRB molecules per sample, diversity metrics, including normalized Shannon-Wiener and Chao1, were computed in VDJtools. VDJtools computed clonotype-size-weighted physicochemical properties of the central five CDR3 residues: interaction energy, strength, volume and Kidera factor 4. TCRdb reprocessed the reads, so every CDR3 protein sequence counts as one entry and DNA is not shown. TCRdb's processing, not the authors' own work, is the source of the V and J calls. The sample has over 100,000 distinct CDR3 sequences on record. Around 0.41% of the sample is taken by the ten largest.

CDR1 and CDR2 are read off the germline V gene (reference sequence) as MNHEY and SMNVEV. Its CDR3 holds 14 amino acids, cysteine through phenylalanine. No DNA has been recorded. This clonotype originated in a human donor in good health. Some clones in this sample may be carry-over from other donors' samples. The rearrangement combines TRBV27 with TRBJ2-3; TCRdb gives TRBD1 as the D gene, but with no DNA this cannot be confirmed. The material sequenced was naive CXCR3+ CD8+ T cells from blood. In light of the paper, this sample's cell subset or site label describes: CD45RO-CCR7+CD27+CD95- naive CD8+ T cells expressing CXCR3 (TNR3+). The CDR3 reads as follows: CASSSGQLTDTQYF.